This T cell receptor beta chain was identified in a study of T cells after yellow fever vaccination. In this sample, this clonotype turned up many times. This CDR3 has 13 residues. CDR1 DFQATT and CDR2 SNEGSKA come from the germline V gene (reference sequence). The junction had 6 bases not matched to a gene; V was cut back by 7 bases and J by 2 bases. TCRdb re-called the 5' RACE reads with MiXCR, one entry per CDR3 protein. The sample has 150,000 to 200,000 distinct CDR3 sequences; approximately 10% are singletons. The J gene is TRBJ2-7, the V gene TRBV20-1; TRBD2 agrees at 9 bases. The input for sequencing was CD8+ T cells sorted from PBMCs, taken 15 days after the yellow fever booster vaccination. The TCR was taken from a man younger than 35 who received the YFV17D yellow fever vaccine. The CDR3: CSGASGDPYEQYF. CDR3 coding DNA: TGCAGTGGGGCTAGCGGGGACCCCTACGAGCAGTACTTC.